This TCR beta chain is from a study of OX40 agonist ivuxolimab in advanced cancers. Background on the study: Eligibility admitted prior anti-PD-1, anti-PD-L1 or anti-CTLA-4 therapy; around 42% had some.

Profiling relied on immunoSEQ multiplex PCR, and the TCRdb table lists in-frame clones only, not all of them. The data hold over 50,000 clones, with approximately 84% observed a single time. This clone was observed a single time. The germline gives CDR1 MNHNY, CDR2 SVGAGI (reference sequence). The junction had 5 bases not matched to a gene; V was cut back by 6 bases and J by 7 bases. The CDR3 has 14 residues. The TCR comes from an adult with an advanced solid tumor such as melanoma, head and neck, liver or kidney cancer. The sample was CD4+ or CD8+ T cells sorted from blood, taken in a trial of the OX40 agonist ivuxolimab. The chain recombines TRBV6-6 with TRBJ1-6; TRBD1 matches at 8 bases. This chain's CDR3 is CASRQTGENSPLHF. CDR3 bases: TGTGCCAGCAGACAGACAGGGGAAAATTCACCCCTCCACTTT.